Below are 22 T cell receptor beta chains sequenced from a single sample in a study of CD8 T cells in ankylosing spondylitis. TCRdb re-called the 5' RACE reads through MiXCR, storing one row per CDR3 protein. The profile covers approximately 300,000 distinct CDR3 sequences, with 20% appearing a single time and around 7.8% taken by the ten largest. Sample: blood, either unsorted or a sorted T cell fraction (not recorded which). The origin of the receptors is a male donor with ankylosing spondylitis or in good health (not recorded which).

Ten or more counts support this clonotype. The rearrangement links TRBV5-1 to TRBJ2-2; D call uncertain. Looked up from germline, CDR1 is SGHRS and CDR2 is YFSETQ. V lost 4 bases to trimming and J lost 4 bases, with 14 bases between them. The CDR3 has 15 residues. In DNA, the CDR3 is TGCGCCAGCAGCCTACCGGGTCTTCGCACCGGGGAGCTGTTTTTT. As protein: CASSLPGLRTGELFF.

The V call is TRBV5-1, the J call TRBJ2-7, with D perhaps matching TRBD1 or TRBD2 (5 bases each). The CDR3 spans 13 residues. V lost 3 bases and J lost 3, with 10 bases in between. CDR1 is SGHRS and CDR2 is YFSETQ in the germline V gene. The CDR3 sequence: CASSSGPRYEQYV. CDR3 nucleotide sequence: TGCGCCAGCAGCTCGGGACCGCGCTACGAGCAGTACGTC.

The rearrangement links TRBV13 to TRBJ2-7; no reliable D call. The CDR3 is made up of 17 amino acids. Deletions cut 6 bases from V and 0 bases from J, with 21 bases between. Germline CDR1 is PRHDT and CDR2 is FYEKMQ (reference sequence). CDR3 residues: CASRGMSQHLNSYEQYV. The CDR3 coding sequence is TGTGCCAGCAGAGGTATGTCCCAGCACCTAAACTCCTACGAGCAGTACGTC.

This chain links TRBV3-1 with TRBJ2-2, with no clear D. The length of the CDR3 is 13 residues. Per the germline V gene, CDR1 is LGHDT and CDR2 is YNNKEL (reference sequence). With 2 bases removed from V and 0 bases from J, the gap between germline ends came to 1 base. CDR3 in amino acids: CASSQTNTGELFF. The DNA for the CDR3 is TGTGCCAGCAGCCAAACGAACACCGGGGAGCTGTTTTTT. Complete variable domain (other parts from reference TRBV3-1 and TRBJ2-2): DTAVSQTPKYLVTQMGNDKSIKCEQNLGHDTMYWYKQDSKKFLKIMFSYNNKELIINETVPNRFSPKSPDKAHLNLHINSLELGDSAVYFCASSQTNTGELFFGEGSRLTVL.

The chain employs TRBV11-2 and TRBJ1-1; D call uncertain. V gave up 1 base and J gave up 0 bases, with 9 bases separating them. The CDR3 consists of 15 residues. Germline V gene lookup returns CDR1 SGHAT and CDR2 FQNNGV. CDR3 DNA: TGTGCCAGCAGCTTAGGTATGGGAATGAACACTGAAGCTTTCTTT. Its translation is CASSLGMGMNTEAFF. Drawing the rest from reference TRBV11-2 and TRBJ1-1, the complete variable domain is EAGVAQSPRYKIIEKRQSVAFWCNPISGHATLYWYQQILGQGPKLLIQFQNNGVVDDSQLPKDRFSAERLKGVDSTLKIQPAKLEDSAVYLCASSLGMGMNTEAFFGQGTRLTVV.

About this clonotype itself: Compared with germline, one end of the junction differs, possibly owing to a read error. V is TRBV5-1 and J is TRBJ1-3, with D possibly being TRBD1 (5 bases). The CDR3 is 16 residues long. Germline CDR1 SGHRS, CDR2 YFSETQ. CDR3 protein: CAISLRGESSGNTIYF. CDR3 nucleotide sequence: TGCGCCATCAGCTTGCGGGGGGAATCTTCCGGAAACACCATATATTTT.

This clonotype has a handful of counts. The gene calls are TRBV7-2 and TRBJ1-5, with D possibly being TRBD1 (6 bases). Between the trimmed V and J ends, which lost 6 bases and 0 bases, there was a span of 15 bases. Germline V gene sequence: CDR1 SGHTA, CDR2 FQGNSA. This CDR3 region has 16 residues. The chain's CDR3 is CASSSSGTHSNQPQHF. The CDR3 DNA follows: TGTGCCAGCAGTTCGAGCGGGACACATAGCAATCAGCCCCAGCATTTT.

This clonotype was seen only a few times. J is TRBJ2-1 and V is TRBV5-1; D possibly matches TRBD1 or TRBD2 (5 bases each). Germline values: CDR1 SGHRS, CDR2 YFSETQ. V lost 0 bases and J 15 bases, leaving 16 bases between the germline ends. There are 13 residues in the CDR3. The CDR3, as DNA: TGCGCCAGCAGCTTGGATGGGCCGGGACGTTGGTTCTTC. Translation: CASSLDGPGRWFF.

J is TRBJ2-3 and V is TRBV7-3; TRBD2 matches 7 bases. The CDR3 runs to 15 residues. Trimming cost V 10 bases and J 4 bases; bases outside gene matches: 14. In germline, CDR1 is SGHTA, CDR2 FQGTGA. The DNA for the CDR3 is TGTGCCACGTCTAGGAGCGGGATCTTGGCAGATACGCAGTATTTT. It is translated as CATSRSGILADTQYF.

V is TRBV3-1 and J is TRBJ1-1; no clear D gene. Per the germline V gene, CDR1 is LGHDT and CDR2 is YNNKEL (reference sequence). Trimming removed 1 base from V and 4 bases from J, with 4 bases in between. The CDR3 extends over 12 amino acids. CDR3 coding DNA: TGTGCCAGCAGCCAAGGGACCACTGAAGCTTTCTTT. This encodes CASSQGTTEAFF.

The genes are TRBV27 and TRBJ2-2; 11 nucleotides agree with TRBD1. V lost 2 bases to trimming and J lost 2 bases; unmatched junction nucleotides: 4. The CDR3 consists of 17 residues. Germline assignment: CDR1 MNHEY and CDR2 SMNVEV (reference sequence). The CDR3 spells CASSLLGTGGNTGELFF. Written as DNA, the CDR3 is TGTGCCAGCAGTTTACTGGGGACAGGGGGTAACACCGGGGAGCTGTTTTTT.

The chain couples TRBV5-1 to TRBJ2-2; D remains ambiguous. The V gene lost 1 base and the J gene lost 4 bases, with 5 bases spanning the gap. Germline V gene sequence: CDR1 SGHRS, CDR2 YFSETQ. The CDR3 consists of 13 residues. CDR3 sequence: CASSLTTTGELFF. The CDR3 DNA sequence: TGCGCCAGCAGCTTGACAACCACCGGGGAGCTGTTTTTT. Using reference TRBV5-1 and TRBJ2-2 for the parts outside the CDR3, the full variable domain is KAGVTQTPRYLIKTRGQQVTLSCSPISGHRSVSWYQQTPGQGLQFLFEYFSETQRNKGNFPGRFSGRQFSNSRSEMNVSTLELGDSALYLCASSLTTTGELFFGEGSRLTVL.

This sequence joins TRBV7-9 and TRBJ1-4, with 7 bases fitting TRBD1. This CDR3 is built from 14 residues. J lost 4 bases, V lost 6 bases, and 5 bases had no gene match. Germline values: CDR1 SEHNR, CDR2 FQNEAQ (reference sequence). CDR3 residues: CASSPGQYNEKLFF. CDR3 coding DNA: TGTGCCAGCAGTCCGGGACAGTATAATGAAAAACTGTTTTTT.

The chain carries TRBV6-1 and TRBJ2-3, with TRBD2 as a possible D gene (5 bases). The germline CDR1 and CDR2 sequences are MNHNS and SASEGT. The CDR3 extends over 17 amino acids. Trimming left V 8 bases short and J 2 bases short, with 23 bases between. CDR3 coding DNA: TGTGCCAGCCCGAGGGAGAGGAGCCAACGGATCACAGATACGCAGTATTTT. It is translated as CASPRERSQRITDTQYF.

This clonotype was found a few times. This CDR3 is CSAPVWSKGADFTDTQYF. The CDR3 region has the DNA TGCAGTGCCCCTGTGTGGTCGAAGGGGGCCGATTTCACAGATACGCAGTATTTT. The chain carries TRBV20-1 and TRBJ2-3; 7 bases match TRBD1. The CDR3 length is 18 residues. CDR1 DFQATT and CDR2 SNEGSKA come from the germline V gene (reference sequence). V trimming: 6 bases; J trimming: 2 bases; junction bases outside the gene matches: 20.

The genes are TRBV5-1 and TRBJ2-1, with 9 bases identical to TRBD2. Germline V gene sequence: CDR1 SGHRS, CDR2 YFSETQ. The V and J ends lost 0 bases and 9 bases, in that order; junction bases with no gene match: 7. The CDR3 has 15 amino acids. The CDR3 sequence is CASSLVGGRAVEQFF. The CDR3 DNA reads TGCGCCAGCAGCTTGGTGGGCGGGAGGGCCGTTGAGCAGTTCTTC.

J is TRBJ2-2 and V is TRBV27; D may be TRBD1 (6 bases). The CDR3 has 16 residues. V shed 1 base and J shed 4 bases, with 13 bases lying between them. Germline-derived CDR1 and CDR2 are MNHEY and SMNVEV (reference sequence). The CDR3 DNA follows: TGTGCCAGCAGTTTATTGCACAGGGTCCCCACCGGGGAGCTGTTTTTT. Amino acid sequence: CASSLLHRVPTGELFF.

This clonotype was observed at least ten times. This chain connects TRBV7-6 to TRBJ2-2; D may be TRBD1 or TRBD2 (5 bases each). This CDR3 region has 13 residues. The V and J ends lost 11 bases and 7 bases respectively, with 17 bases between them. Per germline, CDR1 SGHVS and CDR2 FNYEAQ. Here the CDR3 reads CAWREGLHGELFF. The CDR3, as DNA: TGTGCCTGGAGAGAGGGGCTGCACGGGGAGCTGTTTTTT. Variable domain in full (rest from reference TRBV7-6 and TRBJ2-2): GAGVSQSPRYKVTKRGQDVALRCDPISGHVSLYWYRQALGQGPEFLTYFNYEAQQDKSGLPNDRFSAERPEGSISTLTIQRTEQRDSAMYRCAWREGLHGELFFGEGSRLTVL.

This sequence joins TRBV11-1 and TRBJ2-1; 8 positions agree with TRBD2. Germline V CDR1 and CDR2: SGHAT, FQDESV (reference sequence). Unmatched junction bases numbered 6, after V lost 1 base and J lost 7 bases. The CDR3 runs 15 residues. CDR3 protein: CASSLGAGGKNEQFF. Here the CDR3 DNA reads TGTGCCAGCAGCTTAGGCGCGGGGGGCAAGAATGAGCAGTTCTTC.

A few counts support this clonotype. V and J are TRBV5-1 and TRBJ2-3, with D perhaps matching TRBD1 or TRBD2 (5 bases each). From germline, CDR1 is SGHRS and CDR2 YFSETQ. V was clipped by 3 bases and J by 3 bases, with 17 bases between them. This CDR3 spans 16 amino acids. CDR3: CASSSGTLLGTDTQYF. CDR3 DNA: TGCGCCAGCAGCTCGGGGACCCTGCTGGGAACAGATACGCAGTATTTT.

The chain links TRBV28 to TRBJ1-5, with D uncertain. V was cut by 3 bases and J by 6 bases, with 6 bases left in between. From germline, CDR1 is MDHEN and CDR2 SYDVKM. The CDR3 is made up of 12 amino acids. CDR3 nucleotides: TGTGCCAGCAGTTTGAAGGGTCAGCCCCAGCATTTT. This gives the protein CASSLKGQPQHF.

This clonotype came up a few times. The chain links TRBV6-1 to TRBJ1-6, with 7 bases identical to TRBD1. CDR3 length: 14 residues. Germline loops: CDR1 MNHNS, CDR2 SASEGT. The V segment lost 7 bases and the J segment 7 bases; nucleotides outside the gene matches: 7. The CDR3 region has the DNA TGTGCCAGCAATGACAGGGAGGCGAATTCACCCCTCCACTTT. The encoded protein is CASNDREANSPLHF.